The rows below give T cell receptor beta chains drawn from one sample of a study of CD4 T cells in relation to SARS-CoV-2 and coronaviruses. This table comes from immunoSEQ multiplex PCR, and its TCRdb copy is limited to in-frame clones, with some not included. Of roughly 60,000 clones listed, about 95% are singletons. Sequencing was done on a sample of naive CD4+ T cells from PBMCs. These TCRs come from a human donor in good health. The CDR3 runs from the conserved cysteine through the conserved F or W. D genes are given only for firm matches. Some rows have no size entry. The others give once, few or many, or a class for an expanded clone.

j_gene: TRBJ2-2; d_gene: .; v_gene: TRBV10-1; abundance: few; CDR3nt: TGCGCCAGCAGTCCTGAACTGGGGACCGGGAAAGCCGGGGAGCTGTTTTTT; CDR3aa: CASSPELGTGKAGELFF
j_gene: TRBJ1-1; d_gene: TRBD1; v_gene: TRBV6-5; abundance: .; CDR3nt: TGTGCCAGCACCGCAGACAGGGGCCACACTGAAGCTTTCTTT; CDR3aa: CASTADRGHTEAFF
j_gene: TRBJ1-1; d_gene: .; v_gene: TRBV4-1; abundance: .; CDR3nt: TGCGCCAGCAGCCAAGTCAGGGGCACCATGAACACTGAAGCTTTCTTT; CDR3aa: CASSQVRGTMNTEAFF
j_gene: TRBJ1-4; d_gene: .; v_gene: TRBV28; abundance: .; CDR3nt: TGTGCCAGCAGTTTATCTGGGGAAAAACTGTTTTTT; CDR3aa: CASSLSGEKLFF
j_gene: TRBJ2-7; d_gene: TRBD2; v_gene: TRBV27; abundance: .; CDR3nt: TGTGCCAGCAGTGTAGCGGGATCCTACGAGCAGTACTTC; CDR3aa: CASSVAGSYEQYF
j_gene: TRBJ1-1; d_gene: .; v_gene: TRBV3-1/TRBV3-2; abundance: .; CDR3nt: TGTGCCAGCAGCCAAGCACAGTACACTGAAGCTTTCTTT; CDR3aa: CASSQAQYTEAFF
j_gene: TRBJ2-6; d_gene: TRBD2; v_gene: TRBV7-3; abundance: .; CDR3nt: TGTGCCAGCAGCTTAACGTCTGGGGGGGTTAGCTCTGGGGCCAACGTCCTGACTTTC; CDR3aa: CASSLTSGGVSSGANVLTF
j_gene: TRBJ2-7; d_gene: TRBD1; v_gene: TRBV6-6; abundance: .; CDR3nt: TGTGCCAGCAGGGAGACAGGGGGAGAACTCAAGCAGTACTTC; CDR3aa: CASRETGGELKQYF
j_gene: TRBJ2-7; d_gene: .; v_gene: TRBV28; abundance: .; CDR3nt: TGTGCCAGCAGTTTATATACAGGACTTGAAACCATCTACGAGCAGTACTTC; CDR3aa: CASSLYTGLETIYEQYF
j_gene: TRBJ2-1; d_gene: .; v_gene: TRBV3-1/TRBV3-2; abundance: .; CDR3nt: TGTGCCAGCAGCCAAGGGGCTAGTCCCTACAATGAGCAGTTCTTC; CDR3aa: CASSQGASPYNEQFF
j_gene: TRBJ1-6; d_gene: .; v_gene: TRBV9; abundance: .; CDR3nt: TGTGCCAGCAGCGTCTATAATTCACCCCTCCACTTT; CDR3aa: CASSVYNSPLHF
j_gene: TRBJ2-3; d_gene: .; v_gene: TRBV7-9; abundance: .; CDR3nt: TGTGCCAGCAGCTTAGGGGAGGGGGCATCTACAGATACGCAGTATTTT; CDR3aa: CASSLGEGASTDTQYF
j_gene: TRBJ2-7; d_gene: .; v_gene: TRBV3-1/TRBV3-2; abundance: .; CDR3nt: TGTGCCAGCAGCCAAGAGGCGACCATATACGAGCAGTACTTC; CDR3aa: CASSQEATIYEQYF
j_gene: TRBJ2-2; d_gene: .; v_gene: TRBV29-1; abundance: .; CDR3nt: TGCAGCGTTGACGTTCGGGACACCGGGGAGCTGTTTTTT; CDR3aa: CSVDVRDTGELFF
j_gene: TRBJ2-2; d_gene: .; v_gene: TRBV7-2; abundance: .; CDR3nt: TGTGCCAGCAGCTTAACACAGCTCGGGGAGCTGTTTTTT; CDR3aa: CASSLTQLGELFF
j_gene: TRBJ2-7; d_gene: .; v_gene: TRBV11-2; abundance: .; CDR3nt: TGTGCCAGCAGCTCAATTGATGGAAACGGGAGCGGCGAGCAGTACTTC; CDR3aa: CASSSIDGNGSGEQYF
j_gene: TRBJ1-5; d_gene: TRBD1; v_gene: TRBV27; abundance: .; CDR3nt: TGTGCCAGCAGTCCCCCAGGGGGGAATAGGCCCCAGCATTTT; CDR3aa: CASSPPGGNRPQHF
j_gene: TRBJ2-3; d_gene: .; v_gene: TRBV10-1; abundance: .; CDR3nt: TGCGCCAGCAGTCTACAGGGTGCGACAGATACGCAGTATTTT; CDR3aa: CASSLQGATDTQYF
j_gene: TRBJ2-2; d_gene: TRBD1; v_gene: TRBV7-3; abundance: .; CDR3nt: TGTGCCAGCAGCCCGGGGGGGGGACAGGGGCGTCGCACCGGGGAGCTGTTTTTT; CDR3aa: CASSPGGGQGRRTGELFF
j_gene: TRBJ2-1; d_gene: TRBD2; v_gene: TRBV7-9; abundance: .; CDR3nt: TGTGCCAGCAGCTTCCAAGGGACTAGCGATGAGCAGTTCTTC; CDR3aa: CASSFQGTSDEQFF
j_gene: TRBJ2-7; d_gene: .; v_gene: TRBV16; abundance: .; CDR3nt: TGTGCCAGCAGCCAATTAGGAGGGAGAGAGCAGTACTTC; CDR3aa: CASSQLGGREQYF
j_gene: TRBJ2-1; d_gene: TRBD2; v_gene: TRBV7-9; abundance: once; CDR3nt: TGTGCCAGCAGCTTAAAACCGGGAGGCAATGAGCAGTTCTTC; CDR3aa: CASSLKPGGNEQFF
j_gene: TRBJ1-1; d_gene: .; v_gene: TRBV19; abundance: .; CDR3nt: TGTGCCAGTAGTATTCCCGGGGAAGTAAACACTGAAGCTTTCTTT; CDR3aa: CASSIPGEVNTEAFF
j_gene: TRBJ2-7; d_gene: .; v_gene: TRBV7-2; abundance: .; CDR3nt: TGTGCCAGCAGCCTAACCAGGCGGACACCTATGCTCTACGAGCAGTACTTC; CDR3aa: CASSLTRRTPMLYEQYF
j_gene: TRBJ2-1; d_gene: .; v_gene: TRBV11-3; abundance: .; CDR3nt: TGTGCCAGCAGCTTAGGGGGGCCCTACAATGAGCAGTTCTTC; CDR3aa: CASSLGGPYNEQFF
j_gene: TRBJ1-2; d_gene: .; v_gene: TRBV3-1/TRBV3-2; abundance: .; CDR3nt: TGTGCCAGCAGGCACGGATCCGCGGGATATGGCTACACCTTC; CDR3aa: CASRHGSAGYGYTF
j_gene: TRBJ2-3; d_gene: .; v_gene: TRBV12-5; abundance: .; CDR3nt: TGTGCTAGTTCACGGTCGCCCGCCGGGTATACGCAGTATTTT; CDR3aa: CASSRSPAGYTQYF
j_gene: TRBJ1-2; d_gene: TRBD1; v_gene: TRBV6-5; abundance: .; CDR3nt: TGTGCCACGCACAGGGGCTATGGCTACACCTTC; CDR3aa: CATHRGYGYTF
j_gene: TRBJ2-7; d_gene: .; v_gene: TRBV6-5; abundance: .; CDR3nt: TGTGCCAGCCGAAGTAGCAAGCACTATTCCTACGAGCAGTACTTC; CDR3aa: CASRSSKHYSYEQYF
j_gene: TRBJ2-1; d_gene: TRBD2; v_gene: TRBV7-3; abundance: .; CDR3nt: TGTGCCAGCAGCCCTCGAAGCGGGAGGTCAGGTCATGAGCAGTTCTTC; CDR3aa: CASSPRSGRSGHEQFF
j_gene: TRBJ2-7; d_gene: .; v_gene: TRBV5-1; abundance: .; CDR3nt: TGCGCCAGCAGCTTGGACGTCAGGGCAAAGCAGTACTTC; CDR3aa: CASSLDVRAKQYF
j_gene: TRBJ2-3; d_gene: .; v_gene: TRBV2; abundance: .; CDR3nt: TGTGCCAGCAACGGACAAAGCACAGATACGCAGTATTTT; CDR3aa: CASNGQSTDTQYF
j_gene: TRBJ1-5; d_gene: .; v_gene: TRBV19; abundance: .; CDR3nt: TGTGCCAGTAGTATGTTGACCCGTAATCAGCCCCAGCATTTT; CDR3aa: CASSMLTRNQPQHF
j_gene: TRBJ2-3; d_gene: TRBD2; v_gene: TRBV14; abundance: .; CDR3nt: TGTGCCAGCAGCCAACCTAGCGGGAAGGGTACAGATACGCAGTATTTT; CDR3aa: CASSQPSGKGTDTQYF
j_gene: TRBJ2-1; d_gene: TRBD2; v_gene: TRBV19; abundance: .; CDR3nt: TGTGCCAGTAGTATTCTGCTAGCGGGGCGAAACAATGAGCAGTTCTTC; CDR3aa: CASSILLAGRNNEQFF
j_gene: TRBJ2-5; d_gene: TRBD1; v_gene: TRBV10-3; abundance: .; CDR3nt: TGTGCCATCCAACCAACAACCACAGGGGGCGGCGTGGAGACCCAGTACTTC; CDR3aa: CAIQPTTTGGGVETQYF
j_gene: TRBJ1-1; d_gene: .; v_gene: TRBV29-1; abundance: .; CDR3nt: TGCAGCGTTGAAGTGCCCTCGGGGGTCAACACTGAAGCTTTCTTT; CDR3aa: CSVEVPSGVNTEAFF
j_gene: TRBJ2-7; d_gene: .; v_gene: TRBV7-9; abundance: .; CDR3nt: TGTGCCAGCAGCTTAGTCGGGAGCTCCTACGAGCAGTACTTC; CDR3aa: CASSLVGSSYEQYF
j_gene: TRBJ2-3; d_gene: .; v_gene: TRBV11-2; abundance: once; CDR3nt: TGTGCCAGCGGTCTACTGAGAGATACGCAGTATTTT; CDR3aa: CASGLLRDTQYF
j_gene: TRBJ1-1; d_gene: .; v_gene: TRBV6-2/TRBV6-3; abundance: .; CDR3nt: TGTGCCAGCAGTTACTCGGGGGGCACTGAAGCTTTCTTT; CDR3aa: CASSYSGGTEAFF
j_gene: TRBJ2-7; d_gene: .; v_gene: TRBV18; abundance: once; CDR3nt: TGTGCCAGCTCACAAACCTACGAGCAGTACTTC; CDR3aa: CASSQTYEQYF
j_gene: TRBJ2-1; d_gene: TRBD1; v_gene: TRBV5-6; abundance: .; CDR3nt: TGTGCCAGCAGCTACCCCGGGACAGGGGTGTACAATGAGCAGTTCTTC; CDR3aa: CASSYPGTGVYNEQFF
j_gene: TRBJ2-5; d_gene: TRBD1; v_gene: TRBV3-1/TRBV3-2; abundance: .; CDR3nt: TGTGCCAGCAGCCAAGTCACAGGGGGCAGGGGGACCCAGTACTTC; CDR3aa: CASSQVTGGRGTQYF
j_gene: TRBJ2-7; d_gene: .; v_gene: TRBV6-5; abundance: .; CDR3nt: TGTGCCAGCAGTCTACTTTCGGGGCGCTACGAGCAGTACTTC; CDR3aa: CASSLLSGRYEQYF
j_gene: TRBJ2-7; d_gene: .; v_gene: TRBV5-3; abundance: .; CDR3nt: TGTGCCAGAAGCTTGGTGGCAGGGACTTACGAGCAGTACTTC; CDR3aa: CARSLVAGTYEQYF
j_gene: TRBJ2-5; d_gene: .; v_gene: TRBV5-1; abundance: .; CDR3nt: TGCGCCAGCAGCTATCAATCCCCGGGGCGGGAGACCCAGTACTTC; CDR3aa: CASSYQSPGRETQYF